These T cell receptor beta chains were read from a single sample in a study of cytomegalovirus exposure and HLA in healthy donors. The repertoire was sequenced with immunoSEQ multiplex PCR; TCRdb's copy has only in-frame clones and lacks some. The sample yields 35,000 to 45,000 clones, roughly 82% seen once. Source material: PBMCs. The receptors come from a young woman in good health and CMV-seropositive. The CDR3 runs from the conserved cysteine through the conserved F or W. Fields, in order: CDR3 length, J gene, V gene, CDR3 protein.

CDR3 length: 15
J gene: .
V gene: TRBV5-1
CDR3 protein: CASSLALAGGYEQYF

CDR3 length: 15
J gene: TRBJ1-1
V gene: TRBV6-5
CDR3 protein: CASSYPPGGTTEAFF

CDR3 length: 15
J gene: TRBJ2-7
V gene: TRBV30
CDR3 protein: CAWSPGLLSSYEQYF

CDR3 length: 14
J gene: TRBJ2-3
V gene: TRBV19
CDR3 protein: CASRLAGSTDTQYF

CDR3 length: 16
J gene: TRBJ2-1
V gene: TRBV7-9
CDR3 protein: CASSHTPGQGSSEQFF

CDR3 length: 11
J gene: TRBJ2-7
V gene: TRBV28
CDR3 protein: CASSRGQTWYF

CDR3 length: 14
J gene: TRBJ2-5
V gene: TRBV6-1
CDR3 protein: CASRRLGLQETQYF

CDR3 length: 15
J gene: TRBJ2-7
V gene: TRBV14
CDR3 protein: CASSRPGAGPYEQYF

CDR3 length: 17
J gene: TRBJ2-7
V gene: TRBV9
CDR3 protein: CASSVAPSRQGSYEQYF

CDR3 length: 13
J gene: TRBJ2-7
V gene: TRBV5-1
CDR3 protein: CASSSGIYDEQYF

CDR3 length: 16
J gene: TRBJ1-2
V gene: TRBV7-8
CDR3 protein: CASSLGGQGKFYGYTF

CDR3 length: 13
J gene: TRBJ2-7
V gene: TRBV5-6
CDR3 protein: CASSLGQGGEQYF

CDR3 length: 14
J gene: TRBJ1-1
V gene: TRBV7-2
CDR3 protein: CASSPFEGNTEAFF

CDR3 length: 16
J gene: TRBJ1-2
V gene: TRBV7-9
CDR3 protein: CASSFFGSGQGLGYTF

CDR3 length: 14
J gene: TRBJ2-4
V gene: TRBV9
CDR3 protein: CASSVSLAKNIQYF

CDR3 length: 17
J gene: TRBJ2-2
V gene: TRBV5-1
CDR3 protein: CASSSGPLAGVTGELFF

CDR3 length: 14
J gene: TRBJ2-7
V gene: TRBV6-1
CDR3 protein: CASSDRAGTYEQYF

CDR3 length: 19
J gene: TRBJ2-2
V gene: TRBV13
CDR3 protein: CASSLGPQGSWANTGELFF

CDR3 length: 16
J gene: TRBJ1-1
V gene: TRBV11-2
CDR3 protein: CASSLRGSGMNTEAFF

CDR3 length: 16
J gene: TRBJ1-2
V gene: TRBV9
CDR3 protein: CASSVRSSLGGYGYTF

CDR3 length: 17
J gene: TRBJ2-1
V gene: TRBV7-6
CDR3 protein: CASSLDRLRSSYNEQFF

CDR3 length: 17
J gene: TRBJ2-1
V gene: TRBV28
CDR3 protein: CASSLTSGRAAYNEQFF

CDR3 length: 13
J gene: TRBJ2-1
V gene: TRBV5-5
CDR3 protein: CASSSLAGNEQFF

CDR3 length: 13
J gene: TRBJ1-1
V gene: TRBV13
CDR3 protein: CASQGQMNTEAFF

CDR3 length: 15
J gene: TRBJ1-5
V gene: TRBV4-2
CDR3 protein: CASSQRQGMDQPQHF

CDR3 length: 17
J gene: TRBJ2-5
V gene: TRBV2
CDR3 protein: CASRGRLAGGPVETQYF

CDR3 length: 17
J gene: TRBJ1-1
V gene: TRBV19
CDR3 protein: CASSIRGGPMGPTEAFF